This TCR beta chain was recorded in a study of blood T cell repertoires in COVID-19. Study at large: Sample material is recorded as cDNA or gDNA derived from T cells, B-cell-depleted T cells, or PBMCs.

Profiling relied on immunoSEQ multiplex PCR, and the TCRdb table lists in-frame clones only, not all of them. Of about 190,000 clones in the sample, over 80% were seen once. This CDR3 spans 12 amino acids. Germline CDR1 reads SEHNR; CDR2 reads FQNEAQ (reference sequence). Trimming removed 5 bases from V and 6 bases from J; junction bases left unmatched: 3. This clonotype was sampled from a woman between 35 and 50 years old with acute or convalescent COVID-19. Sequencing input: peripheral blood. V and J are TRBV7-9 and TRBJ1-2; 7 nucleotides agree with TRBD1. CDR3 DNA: TGTGCCAGCAGCCACAGGGGAGATGGCTACACCTTC. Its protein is CASSHRGDGYTF.